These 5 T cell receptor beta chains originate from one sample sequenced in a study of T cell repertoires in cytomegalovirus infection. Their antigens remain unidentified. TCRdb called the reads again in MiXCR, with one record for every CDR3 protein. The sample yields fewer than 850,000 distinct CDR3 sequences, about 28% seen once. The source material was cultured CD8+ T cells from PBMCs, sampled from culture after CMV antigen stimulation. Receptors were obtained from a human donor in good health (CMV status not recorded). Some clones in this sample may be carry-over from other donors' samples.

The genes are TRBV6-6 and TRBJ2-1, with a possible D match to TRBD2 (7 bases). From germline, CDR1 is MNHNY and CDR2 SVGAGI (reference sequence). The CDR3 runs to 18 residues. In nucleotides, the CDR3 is TGTGCTAAGGAAGGGGGATCTTGGGGGGGGGTTTCCTACAATGAGCAGTTCTTC. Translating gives CAKEGGSWGGVSYNEQFF.

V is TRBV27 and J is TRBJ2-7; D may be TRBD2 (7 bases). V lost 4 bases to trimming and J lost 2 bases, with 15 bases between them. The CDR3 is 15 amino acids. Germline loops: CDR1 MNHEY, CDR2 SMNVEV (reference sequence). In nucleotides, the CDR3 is TGTGCCAGCAGTTCTTGGCGGGGGCCGGCCTACGAGCAGTACGTC. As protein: CASSSWRGPAYEQYV.

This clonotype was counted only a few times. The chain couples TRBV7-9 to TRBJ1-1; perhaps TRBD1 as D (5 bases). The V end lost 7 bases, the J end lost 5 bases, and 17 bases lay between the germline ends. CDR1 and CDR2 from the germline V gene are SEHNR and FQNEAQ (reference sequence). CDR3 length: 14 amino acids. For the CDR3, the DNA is TGTGCCAGCACCCTCGGGAGGGGCGGGACTGAAGCTTTCTTT. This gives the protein CASTLGRGGTEAFF.

Here the CDR3 reads CASSLVGTSSGNTIYF. The CDR3 DNA follows: TGTGCCAGCAGCCTAGTGGGGACAAGCTCTGGAAACACCATATATTTT. This chain joins TRBV13 and TRBJ1-3; D possibly corresponds to TRBD1 (6 bases). Between the trimmed V and J ends, which lost 5 bases and 0 bases, there was a span of 14 bases. CDR3 length: 16 amino acids. Looked up from germline, CDR1 is PRHDT and CDR2 is FYEKMQ (reference sequence).

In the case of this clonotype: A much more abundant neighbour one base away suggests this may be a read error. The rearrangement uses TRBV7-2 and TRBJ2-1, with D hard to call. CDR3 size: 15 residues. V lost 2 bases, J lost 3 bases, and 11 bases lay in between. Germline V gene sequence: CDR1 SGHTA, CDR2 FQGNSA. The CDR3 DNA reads TGTGCCAGCAGCTTAAGGTCGACCAACTACAATGAGCAGTTCTTC. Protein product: CASSLRSTNYNEQFF.